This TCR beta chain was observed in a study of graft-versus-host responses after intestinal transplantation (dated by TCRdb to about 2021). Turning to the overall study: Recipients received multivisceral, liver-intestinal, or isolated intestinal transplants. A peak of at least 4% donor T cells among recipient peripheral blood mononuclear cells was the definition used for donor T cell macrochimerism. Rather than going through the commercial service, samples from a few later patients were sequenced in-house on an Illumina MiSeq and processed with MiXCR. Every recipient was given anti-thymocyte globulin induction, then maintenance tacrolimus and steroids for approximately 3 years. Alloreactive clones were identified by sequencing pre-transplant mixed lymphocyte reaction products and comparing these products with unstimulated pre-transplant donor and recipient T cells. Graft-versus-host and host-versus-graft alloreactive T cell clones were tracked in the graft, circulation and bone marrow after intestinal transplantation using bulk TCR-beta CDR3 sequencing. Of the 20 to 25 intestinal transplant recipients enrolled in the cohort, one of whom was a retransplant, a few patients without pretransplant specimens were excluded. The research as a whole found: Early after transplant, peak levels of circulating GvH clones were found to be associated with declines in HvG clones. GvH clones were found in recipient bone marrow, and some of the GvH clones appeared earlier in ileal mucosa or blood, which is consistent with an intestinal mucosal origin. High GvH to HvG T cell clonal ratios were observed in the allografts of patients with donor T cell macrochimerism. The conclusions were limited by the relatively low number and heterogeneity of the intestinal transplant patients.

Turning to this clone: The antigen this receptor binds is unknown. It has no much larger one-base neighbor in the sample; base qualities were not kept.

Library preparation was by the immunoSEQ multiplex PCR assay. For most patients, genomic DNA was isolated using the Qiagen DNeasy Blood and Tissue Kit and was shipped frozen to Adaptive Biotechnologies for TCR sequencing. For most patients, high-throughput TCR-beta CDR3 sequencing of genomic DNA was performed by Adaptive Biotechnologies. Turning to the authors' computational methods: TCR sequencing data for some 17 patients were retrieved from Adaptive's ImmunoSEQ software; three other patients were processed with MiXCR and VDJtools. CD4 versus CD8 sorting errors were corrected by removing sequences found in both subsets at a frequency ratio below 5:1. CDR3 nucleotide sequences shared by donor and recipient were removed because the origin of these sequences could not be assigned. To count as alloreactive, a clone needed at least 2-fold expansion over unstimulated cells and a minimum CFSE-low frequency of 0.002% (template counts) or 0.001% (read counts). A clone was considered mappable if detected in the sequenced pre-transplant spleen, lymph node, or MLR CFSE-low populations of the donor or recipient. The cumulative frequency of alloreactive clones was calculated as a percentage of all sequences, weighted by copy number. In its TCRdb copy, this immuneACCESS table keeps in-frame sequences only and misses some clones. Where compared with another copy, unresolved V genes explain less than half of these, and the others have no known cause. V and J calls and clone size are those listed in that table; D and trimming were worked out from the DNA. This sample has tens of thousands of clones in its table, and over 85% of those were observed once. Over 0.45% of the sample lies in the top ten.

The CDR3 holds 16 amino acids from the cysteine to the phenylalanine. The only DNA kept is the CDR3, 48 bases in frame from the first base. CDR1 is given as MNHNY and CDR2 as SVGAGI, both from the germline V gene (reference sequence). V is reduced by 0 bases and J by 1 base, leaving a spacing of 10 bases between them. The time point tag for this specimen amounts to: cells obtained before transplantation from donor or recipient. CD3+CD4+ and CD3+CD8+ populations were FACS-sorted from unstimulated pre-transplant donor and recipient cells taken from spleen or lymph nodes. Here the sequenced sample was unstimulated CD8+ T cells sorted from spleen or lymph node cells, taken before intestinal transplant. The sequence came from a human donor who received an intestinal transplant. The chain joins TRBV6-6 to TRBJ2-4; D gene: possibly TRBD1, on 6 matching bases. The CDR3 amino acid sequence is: CASSYSPDRAKNIQYF. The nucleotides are TGTGCCAGCAGTTACTCACCCGACAGGGCCAAAAACATTCAGTACTTC.